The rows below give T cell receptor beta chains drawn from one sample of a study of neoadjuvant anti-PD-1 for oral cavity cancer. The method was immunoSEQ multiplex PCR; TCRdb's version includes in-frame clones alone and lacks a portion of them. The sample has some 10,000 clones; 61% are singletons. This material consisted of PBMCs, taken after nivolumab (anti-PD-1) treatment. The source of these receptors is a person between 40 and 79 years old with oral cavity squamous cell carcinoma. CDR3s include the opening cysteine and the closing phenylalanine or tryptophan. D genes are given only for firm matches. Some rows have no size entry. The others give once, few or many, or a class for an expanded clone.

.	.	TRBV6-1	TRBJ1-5	TGTGCCAGCAGGGGATCGGCCCCAACGGCCCAGCATTTT	CASRGSAPTAQHF
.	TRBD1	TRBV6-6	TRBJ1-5	TGTGCCAGCAGTTACGTGGGGACAGGGGACGATCAGCCCCAGCATTTT	CASSYVGTGDDQPQHF
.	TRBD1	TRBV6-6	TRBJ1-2	TGTGCCAGCAGTGACCGGGACAGCTATGGCTACACCTTC	CASSDRDSYGYTF
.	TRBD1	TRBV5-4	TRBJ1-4	TGTGCCAGCAGCTCGGACAGGGTGGAGTATGAAAAACTGTTTTTT	CASSSDRVEYEKLFF
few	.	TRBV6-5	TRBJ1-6	TGTGCCAGCAGTGTCCGGAGTTTTGATTCACCCCTCCACTTT	CASSVRSFDSPLHF
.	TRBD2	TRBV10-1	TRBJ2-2	TGCGCCAGCAGCATAGCGGGAGCTATGGACACCGGGGAGCTGTTTTTT	CASSIAGAMDTGELFF
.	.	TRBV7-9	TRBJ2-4	TGTGCCAGCAGCCCGGACAAATCGGGGGCCAAAAACATTCAGTACTTC	CASSPDKSGAKNIQYF
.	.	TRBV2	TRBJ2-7	TGTGCCAGCAGTTCCGGCCCGCCCTCCTACGAGCAGTACTTC	CASSSGPPSYEQYF
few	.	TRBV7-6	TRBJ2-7	TGTGCCAGCAGCCCGGGGACACGCGAGCAGTACTTC	CASSPGTREQYF
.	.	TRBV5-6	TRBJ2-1	TGTGCCAGCAGCTTCGAGACAGCCTACAATGAGCAGTTCTTC	CASSFETAYNEQFF
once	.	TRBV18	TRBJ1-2	TGTGCCAGCACCCTACAGGGAGACTATGGCTACACCTTC	CASTLQGDYGYTF
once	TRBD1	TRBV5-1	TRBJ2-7	TGCGCCAGCAGCTTCGGGACAGGGGGATACGAGCAGTACTTC	CASSFGTGGYEQYF
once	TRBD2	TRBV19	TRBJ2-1	TGTGCCAGTAGTACCGACCGGGACTACCTCAATGAGCAGTTCTTC	CASSTDRDYLNEQFF
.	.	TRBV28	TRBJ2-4	TGTGCCAGCAGTCCTACAGGGCTGGGAGCCAAAAACATTCAGTACTTC	CASSPTGLGAKNIQYF
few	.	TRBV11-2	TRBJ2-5	TGTGCCAGCACCCCGCTGGGCCGGACCGAGACCCAGTACTTC	CASTPLGRTETQYF
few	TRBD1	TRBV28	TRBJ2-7	TGTGCCAGCAGTCCGACAGGGTTAACCTACGAGCAGTACTTC	CASSPTGLTYEQYF
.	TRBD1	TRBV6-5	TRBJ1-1	TGTGCCAGCAGTAACAGGGGAACTGAAGCTTTCTTT	CASSNRGTEAFF
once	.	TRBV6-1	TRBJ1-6	TGTGCCAGCAGTGAGGGTAGAGGGACGATACTTTCACCCCTCCACTTT	CASSEGRGTILSPLHF
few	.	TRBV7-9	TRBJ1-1	TGTGCCAGCAGCTCGGTGGGGAGCCCTGAAGCTTTCTTT	CASSSVGSPEAFF
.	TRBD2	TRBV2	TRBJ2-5	TGTGCCAGCAGTGAGGAGCTGGGCGGGGGAAAAGAGACCCAGTACTTC	CASSEELGGGKETQYF
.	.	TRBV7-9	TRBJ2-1	TGTGCCAGCAGCTCCCCAGACTCGAAGAGCGTTTACAATGAGCAGTTCTTC	CASSSPDSKSVYNEQFF
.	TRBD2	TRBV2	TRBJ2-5	TGTGCCAGCAGCCCACTAGCGGGAGCGGGGACCTACCAAGAGACCCAGTACTTC	CASSPLAGAGTYQETQYF
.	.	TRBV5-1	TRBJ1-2	TGCGCCAGCAGCTTGGGCAACCCCAACTATGGCTACACCTTC	CASSLGNPNYGYTF
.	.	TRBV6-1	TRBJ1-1	TGTGCCAGCAGCGATGAGACAGGAGGAGTTGCTTTCTTT	CASSDETGGVAFF
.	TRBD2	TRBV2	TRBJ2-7	TGTGCCAGCAGTTTCGGACTAGCCGGCGACGAGCAGTACTTC	CASSFGLAGDEQYF
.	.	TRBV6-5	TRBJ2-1	TGTGCCAGCATTGGGTTAGCGGCCGAGCAGTTCTTC	CASIGLAAEQFF
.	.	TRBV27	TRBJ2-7	TGTGCCAGCACCACACTAGGGGGTGGGACGGGCTACGAGCAGTACTTC	CASTTLGGGTGYEQYF
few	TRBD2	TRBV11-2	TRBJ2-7	TGTGCCAGCAGCTCCGTACCTAGCGGGCTCTCCTACGAGCAGTACTTC	CASSSVPSGLSYEQYF
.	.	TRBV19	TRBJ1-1	TGTGCCAGTAGTTCGTCAGGGTCGGGCACTGAAGCTTTCTTT	CASSSSGSGTEAFF
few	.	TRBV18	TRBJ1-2	TGTGCCAGCTCACCTAGTGACAGCCCGGGGGGCTACACCTTC	CASSPSDSPGGYTF
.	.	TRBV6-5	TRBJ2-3	TGTGCCAGCAGAGAGGACAGAGATTACACAGATACGCAGTATTTT	CASREDRDYTDTQYF
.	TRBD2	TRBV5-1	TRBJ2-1	TGCGCCAGCGGATTTAGCGGGAGAGAAGGGGAGCAGTTCTTC	CASGFSGREGEQFF
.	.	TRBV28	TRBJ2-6	TGTGCCAGCAGTTTGGGGGGAGGCGGGGCCAACGTCCTGACTTTC	CASSLGGGGANVLTF
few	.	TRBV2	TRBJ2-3	TGTGCCAGCATCGCCAGCGGGCCTGTGCAGTATTTT	CASIASGPVQYF
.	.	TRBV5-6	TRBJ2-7	TGTGCCAGCAGCTTGGAGAGAGGCCAGGTCTACGAGCAGTACTTC	CASSLERGQVYEQYF
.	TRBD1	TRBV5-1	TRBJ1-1	TGCGCCAGCAGCTTGTCCGGGACAGGCGTGAACACTGAAGCTTTCTTT	CASSLSGTGVNTEAFF
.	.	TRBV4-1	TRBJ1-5	TGCGCCAGCAGCCAAGGGGGTACAGGACACATCAATCAGCCCCAGCATTTT	CASSQGGTGHINQPQHF
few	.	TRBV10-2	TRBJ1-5	TGCGCCAGCAGTGAGTCGGCAGAAAATCAGCCCCAGCATTTT	CASSESAENQPQHF
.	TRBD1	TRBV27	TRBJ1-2	TGTGCCAGCAGTTTATCCCCCTTACGACAGGGGAACTATGGCTACACCTTC	CASSLSPLRQGNYGYTF
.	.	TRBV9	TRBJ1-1	TGTGCCAGCAGCGTACGCAGGGTCGACACTGAAGCTTTCTTT	CASSVRRVDTEAFF
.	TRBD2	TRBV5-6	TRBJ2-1	TGTGCCAGCAGCTTGGTAGCGGGGAATGAGCAGTTCTTC	CASSLVAGNEQFF
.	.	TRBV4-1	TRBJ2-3	TGCGCCAGCAGCCAGGAGTCCAGAAGCACAGATACGCAGTATTTT	CASSQESRSTDTQYF
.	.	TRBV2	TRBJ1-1	TGTGCCAGCAGGGCCCTGACATACCCGAACACTGAAGCTTTCTTT	CASRALTYPNTEAFF
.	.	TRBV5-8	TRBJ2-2	TGTGCCAGCAGCCTAAGGGTCCTGGGGGCCGGGGAGCTGTTTTTT	CASSLRVLGAGELFF